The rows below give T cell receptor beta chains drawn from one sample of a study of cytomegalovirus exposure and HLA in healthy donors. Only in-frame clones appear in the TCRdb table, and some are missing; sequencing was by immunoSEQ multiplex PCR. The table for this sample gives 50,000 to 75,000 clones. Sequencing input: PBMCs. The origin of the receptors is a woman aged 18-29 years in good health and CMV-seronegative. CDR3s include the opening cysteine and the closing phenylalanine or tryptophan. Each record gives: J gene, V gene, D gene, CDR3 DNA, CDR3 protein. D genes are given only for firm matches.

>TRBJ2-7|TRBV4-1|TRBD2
TGCGCCAGCAGCCCTGTGGGGACTAGCGGGTCACCCTCCTACGAGCAGTACTTC
CASSPVGTSGSPSYEQYF
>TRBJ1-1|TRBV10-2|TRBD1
TGCGCCAGCAGTGAATGGACAGGGGGATACACTGAAGCTTTCTTT
CASSEWTGGYTEAFF
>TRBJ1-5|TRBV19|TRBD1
TGTGCCAGTAGACGCGACAGGGGAGGAAGCAATCAGCCCCAGCATTTT
CASRRDRGGSNQPQHF
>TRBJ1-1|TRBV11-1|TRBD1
TGTGCCAGCAGTCGAGACAGGGATGAAGCTTTCTTT
CASSRDRDEAFF
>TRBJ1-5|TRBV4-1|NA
TGCGCCAGCAGCCAAGCAACCGGGAGGGGAGGACAGCCCCAGCATTTT
CASSQATGRGGQPQHF
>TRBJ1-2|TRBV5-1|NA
TGCGCCAGCAGCTTGGAGGGGTATGGCTACACCTTC
CASSLEGYGYTF
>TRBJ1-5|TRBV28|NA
TGTGCCAGCAGTTTACCCAAGGAAACCAGGTATCAGCCCCAGCATTTT
CASSLPKETRYQPQHF
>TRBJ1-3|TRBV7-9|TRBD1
TGTGCCAGCAGCCGGACAGGGCTCTCTGGAAACACCATATATTTT
CASSRTGLSGNTIYF
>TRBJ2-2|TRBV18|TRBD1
TGTGCCAGCTCACAGGGGACAGGAGGAACCGGGGAGCTGTTTTTT
CASSQGTGGTGELFF
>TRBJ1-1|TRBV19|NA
TGTGCCAGTAGTATTTTAACGGGGACTGAAGCTTTCTTT
CASSILTGTEAFF
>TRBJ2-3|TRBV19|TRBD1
TGTGCAATCCGGGACAGAAACACAGATACGCAGTATTTT
CAIRDRNTDTQYF
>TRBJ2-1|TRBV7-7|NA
TGTGCTAGCAGCTTAGGTGGAGGGGATGAGCAGTTCTTC
CASSLGGGDEQFF
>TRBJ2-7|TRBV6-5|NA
TGTGCCAGCAGTCGCGACGGTAGAGGCTACGAGCAGTACTTC
CASSRDGRGYEQYF
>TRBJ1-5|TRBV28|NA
TGTGCCAGCAGTTCGGACGGGATCCCAAATCAGCCCCAGCATTTT
CASSSDGIPNQPQHF
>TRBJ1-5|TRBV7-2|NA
TGTGCCAGCAGCTTAGCGACAGAAGATCAGCCCCAGCATTTT
CASSLATEDQPQHF
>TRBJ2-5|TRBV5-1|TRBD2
TGCGCCAGCAGCTATCGGGGGGGCCTTGAAGAGACCCAGTACTTC
CASSYRGGLEETQYF
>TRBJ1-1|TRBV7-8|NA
TGTGCCAGCAGCCTGCCAGGGGATCACACTGAAGCTTTCTTT
CASSLPGDHTEAFF
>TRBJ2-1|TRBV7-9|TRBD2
TGTGCCAGCAGCCCCCGTCGACTAGCGAGGGACAATGAGCAGTTCTTC
CASSPRRLARDNEQFF
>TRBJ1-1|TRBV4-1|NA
TGCGCCAGCAGCCAAGGAATAAGCGGAGTTGGTGAAGCTTTCTTT
CASSQGISGVGEAFF
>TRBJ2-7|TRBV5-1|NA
TGCGCCAGCAGCTTGGGCCCGGGGGCTAGCGGAGCCTACGAGCAGTACTTC
CASSLGPGASGAYEQYF
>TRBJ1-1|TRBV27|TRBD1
TGTGCCAGCAGGACAGGGGTGCGTACTGAAGCTTTCTTT
CASRTGVRTEAFF
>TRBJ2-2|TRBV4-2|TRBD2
TGTGCCTGCGGCGGGGGGATTATCGGCGGGGAGCTGTTTTTT
CACGGGIIGGELFF
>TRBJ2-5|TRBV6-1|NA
TGTGCCAGCAGTGAAAACAGCTACCAAGAGACCCAGTACTTC
CASSENSYQETQYF
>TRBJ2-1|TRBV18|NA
TGTGCCAGCTCGCAGGGGCCTACAGGGGGGGTATACAATGAGCAGTTCTTC
CASSQGPTGGVYNEQFF
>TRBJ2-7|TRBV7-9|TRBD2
TGTGCCAGCAGCCCGCGGACTAGCGACTACGAGCAGTACTTC
CASSPRTSDYEQYF
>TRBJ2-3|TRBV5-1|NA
TGCGCCAGCAGCTTTCCCGCAGGGGAGAGCACAGATACGCAGTATTTT
CASSFPAGESTDTQYF
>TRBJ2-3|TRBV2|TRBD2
TGTGCCACCGGGGAGGGCCTTGGCACAGATACGCAGTATTTT
CATGEGLGTDTQYF
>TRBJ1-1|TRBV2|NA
TGTGCCAGCAGTCGGAGTAACAGGGTCGTGAACACTGAAGCTTTCTTT
CASSRSNRVVNTEAFF
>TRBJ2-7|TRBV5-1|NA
TGCGCCAGCAGCTTGGCAGGCTTTTCCTACGAGCAGTACTTC
CASSLAGFSYEQYF
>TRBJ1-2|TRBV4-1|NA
TGCGCCAGCAGCCAAGGTCCACCTTCGGACTATGGCTACACCTTC
CASSQGPPSDYGYTF
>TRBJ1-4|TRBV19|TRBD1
TGTGCCAGTAGTACAGGGGGGACTAATGAAAAACTGTTTTTT
CASSTGGTNEKLFF
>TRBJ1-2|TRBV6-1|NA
TGTGCCAGCAGTGAATTTGGCAACTATGGCTACACCTTC
CASSEFGNYGYTF
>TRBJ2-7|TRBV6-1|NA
TGTGCCAGCGTTTCACAGGTGTTTTCCTACGAGCAGTACTTC
CASVSQVFSYEQYF